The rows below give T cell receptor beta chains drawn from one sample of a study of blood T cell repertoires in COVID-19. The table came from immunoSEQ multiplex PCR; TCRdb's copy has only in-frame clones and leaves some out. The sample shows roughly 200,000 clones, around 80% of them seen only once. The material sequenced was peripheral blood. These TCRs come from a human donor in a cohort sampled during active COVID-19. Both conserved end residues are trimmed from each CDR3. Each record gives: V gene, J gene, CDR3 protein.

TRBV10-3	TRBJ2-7	AISEGTSGSSYEQY
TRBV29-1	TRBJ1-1	SGKGAGENTEAF
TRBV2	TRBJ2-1	ASVGQGLAGAGTNEQF
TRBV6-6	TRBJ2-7	ASRPTSGNPYEQY
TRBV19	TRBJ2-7	ASSSGLAGGYEQY
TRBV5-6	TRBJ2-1	ASSFGTGNEQF
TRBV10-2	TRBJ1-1	ASRQNTEAF
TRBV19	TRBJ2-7	ASSPRRVEYYEQY
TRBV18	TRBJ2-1	ASSPWTDLRYNEQF
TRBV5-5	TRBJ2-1	ASSPPSGTSYNEQF
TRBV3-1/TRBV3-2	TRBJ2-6	ASSPKPGLLSGANVLT
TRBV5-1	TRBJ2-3	ASSFGPTTDTQY
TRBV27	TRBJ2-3	ASIPGTGKADTQY
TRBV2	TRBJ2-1	ATHRDRGYNEQF
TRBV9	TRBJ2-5	ASSARGQGETQY